This TCR beta chain originates from a study of T cell changes during pregnancy in multiple sclerosis. This CDR3 contains 13 residues. Germline V gene data show CDR1 as MNHNS and CDR2 as SASEGT. Germline trimming cut 7 bases from V and 7 bases from J; bases unmatched to any gene: 4. Sequenced by immunoSEQ multiplex PCR; TCRdb stores in-frame clones only, minus some. The table includes some 43,000 clones, 85% to 90% detected once. In this sample, this clone turned up a few times. Material: peripheral blood, obtained in the first trimester of pregnancy. The chain joins TRBV6-1 to TRBJ1-6; TRBD1 aligns across 7 bases. The source of this sequence is a female donor in good health, enrolled as a control in a pregnancy study. In DNA, the CDR3 is TGTGCCAGCACCGACAGGGAGAATTCACCCCTCCACTTT. It specifies CASTDRENSPLHF.